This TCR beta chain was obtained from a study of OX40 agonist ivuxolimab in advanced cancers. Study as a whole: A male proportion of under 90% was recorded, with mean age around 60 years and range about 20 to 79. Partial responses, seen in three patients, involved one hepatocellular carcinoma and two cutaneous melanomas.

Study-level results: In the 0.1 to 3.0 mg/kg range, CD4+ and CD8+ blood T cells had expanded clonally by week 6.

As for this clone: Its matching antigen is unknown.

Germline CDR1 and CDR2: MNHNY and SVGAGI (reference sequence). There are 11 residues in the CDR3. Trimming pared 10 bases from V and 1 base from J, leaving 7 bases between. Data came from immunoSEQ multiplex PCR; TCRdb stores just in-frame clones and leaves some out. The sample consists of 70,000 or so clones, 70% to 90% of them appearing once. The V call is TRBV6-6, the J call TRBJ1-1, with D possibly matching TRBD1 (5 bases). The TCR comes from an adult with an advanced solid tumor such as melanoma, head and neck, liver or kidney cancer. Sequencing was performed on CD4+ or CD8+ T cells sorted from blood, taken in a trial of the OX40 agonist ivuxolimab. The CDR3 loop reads CAIRANTEAFF. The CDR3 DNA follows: TGTGCCATCAGGGCGAACACTGAAGCTTTCTTT.